A selection of T cell receptor beta chains follows, all from one sample in a study of blood T cell repertoires in COVID-19. The assay was immunoSEQ multiplex PCR, and TCRdb's table has in-frame clones only and misses some. The data show about 180,000 clones, with roughly 89% seen just once and 1.5% to 2% held by the top ten. Sequenced: peripheral blood. The receptor set was obtained from a woman aged 50 to 65 with acute or convalescent COVID-19. The CDR3 runs from the conserved cysteine through the conserved F or W. D genes are given only for firm matches. Part of the rows lack a size; the others show once, few, many or a class for expanded clones.

clone size: .
V gene: TRBV27
J gene: TRBJ1-3
D gene: .
CDR3 protein: CASSLEGLSGNTIYF
CDR3 DNA: TGTGCCAGCAGTTTAGAGGGCCTCTCTGGAAACACCATATATTTT

clone size: few
V gene: TRBV30
J gene: TRBJ1-1
D gene: .
CDR3 protein: CAWSVGQSVGTEAFF
CDR3 DNA: TGTGCCTGGAGTGTCGGACAGTCCGTGGGCACTGAAGCTTTCTTT

clone size: .
V gene: TRBV5-6
J gene: TRBJ2-7
D gene: .
CDR3 protein: CASSLIGVGGYEQYF
CDR3 DNA: TGTGCCAGCAGCTTGATAGGGGTGGGAGGCTACGAGCAGTACTTC

clone size: .
V gene: TRBV28
J gene: TRBJ2-3
D gene: .
CDR3 protein: CASSRDSPTDTQYF
CDR3 DNA: TGTGCCAGCAGTCGGGACTCCCCCACAGATACGCAGTATTTT

clone size: .
V gene: TRBV19
J gene: TRBJ1-1
D gene: .
CDR3 protein: CASSSGGAGAFF
CDR3 DNA: TGTGCCAGTAGTTCGGGGGGCGCGGGGGCTTTCTTT

clone size: .
V gene: TRBV5-5
J gene: TRBJ2-2
D gene: .
CDR3 protein: CASSRNTGELFF
CDR3 DNA: TGTGCCAGCAGTAGAAACACCGGGGAGCTGTTTTTT

clone size: .
V gene: TRBV7-2
J gene: TRBJ2-3
D gene: .
CDR3 protein: CASSLAMPGTDTQYF
CDR3 DNA: TGTGCCAGCAGCTTAGCTATGCCGGGCACAGATACGCAGTATTTT

clone size: .
V gene: TRBV2
J gene: TRBJ2-3
D gene: TRBD2
CDR3 protein: CASSDPSGTRDTQYF
CDR3 DNA: TGTGCCAGCAGTGACCCAAGCGGGACCCGAGATACGCAGTATTTT

clone size: .
V gene: TRBV6-5
J gene: TRBJ2-1
D gene: TRBD2
CDR3 protein: CASTGLSGGQFF
CDR3 DNA: TGTGCCAGCACGGGCCTTAGCGGGGGGCAGTTCTTC

clone size: .
V gene: TRBV10-3
J gene: TRBJ2-7
D gene: TRBD1
CDR3 protein: CAISPLPDRGQREQYF
CDR3 DNA: TGTGCCATCAGCCCCCTCCCTGACAGGGGGCAACGCGAGCAGTACTTC

clone size: .
V gene: TRBV18
J gene: TRBJ2-1
D gene: .
CDR3 protein: CASSPGWEPYNEQFF
CDR3 DNA: TGTGCCAGCTCACCAGGGTGGGAGCCCTACAATGAGCAGTTCTTC

clone size: .
V gene: TRBV4-3
J gene: TRBJ1-1
D gene: .
CDR3 protein: CASSQVRERAEAFF
CDR3 DNA: TGCGCCAGCAGCCAAGTCAGGGAAAGGGCTGAAGCTTTCTTT

clone size: .
V gene: TRBV18
J gene: TRBJ1-5
D gene: .
CDR3 protein: CASSPIGGNNQPQHF
CDR3 DNA: TGTGCCAGCTCGCCAATCGGGGGGAACAATCAGCCCCAGCATTTT

clone size: .
V gene: TRBV4-1
J gene: TRBJ2-2
D gene: TRBD1
CDR3 protein: CASSSGGSITGELFF
CDR3 DNA: TGCGCCAGCAGCTCAGGGGGCTCCATAACCGGGGAGCTGTTTTTT

clone size: .
V gene: TRBV6-5
J gene: TRBJ2-7
D gene: TRBD2
CDR3 protein: CASRTGLAALEQYF
CDR3 DNA: TGTGCCAGCAGAACGGGACTAGCGGCTCTGGAGCAGTACTTC

clone size: .
V gene: TRBV13
J gene: TRBJ2-2
D gene: .
CDR3 protein: CASSRTRQGIGAGELFF
CDR3 DNA: TGTGCCAGCAGTCGCACCCGGCAGGGAATTGGGGCCGGGGAGCTGTTTTTT

clone size: .
V gene: TRBV21-1
J gene: TRBJ1-4
D gene: .
CDR3 protein: CASSTSGLFF
CDR3 DNA: TGTGCCAGCAGCACGTCGGGACTGTTTTTT

clone size: .
V gene: TRBV5-1
J gene: TRBJ2-7
D gene: TRBD1
CDR3 protein: CASSLSAQGYEQYF
CDR3 DNA: TGCGCCAGCAGCCTCAGTGCACAGGGGTACGAGCAGTACTTC

clone size: .
V gene: TRBV5-1
J gene: TRBJ2-2
D gene: TRBD2
CDR3 protein: CASSLDPSGSGELFF
CDR3 DNA: TGCGCCAGCAGCTTGGATCCTAGCGGGAGTGGGGAGCTGTTTTTT

clone size: once
V gene: TRBV7-2
J gene: TRBJ2-1
D gene: TRBD1
CDR3 protein: CASSADRGQQFF
CDR3 DNA: TGTGCCAGCAGCGCGGACAGGGGGCAGCAGTTCTTC

clone size: .
V gene: TRBV6-6
J gene: TRBJ1-2
D gene: .
CDR3 protein: CASRGHSRDNYGYTF
CDR3 DNA: TGTGCCAGCAGGGGACACAGCCGGGACAACTATGGCTACACCTTC

clone size: .
V gene: TRBV11-1
J gene: TRBJ2-1
D gene: TRBD1
CDR3 protein: CASSLGDRGLSDEQFF
CDR3 DNA: TGTGCCAGCAGTTTGGGCGACAGGGGGCTATCGGATGAGCAGTTCTTC